The present entry profiles one TCR beta chain with its context. PCR primers comprised 60 Vbeta and 13 Jbeta primers. TCRdb's table, derived via immunoSEQ multiplex PCR, lists solely in-frame clones and lacks some. The sample yields roughly 230,000 clones, around 90% seen once. The length of the CDR3 is 18 residues. Germline V gene lookup returns CDR1 SGHVT and CDR2 SQSDAQ. V gave up 0 bases and J gave up 4 bases; unmatched junction bases: 14. This sample is drawn from a study of cytomegalovirus exposure and HLA in healthy donors. The specimen sequenced was PBMCs. This TCR derives from a girl aged 2 to 9 in good health and CMV-seronegative. The chain employs TRBV7-4 and TRBJ1-2; 7 nucleotides match TRBD1. CDR3 in DNA: TGTGCCAGCAGCTTAGCGGCCCCCGTACGACAGGGCCCCTATGGCTACACCTTC. Protein product: CASSLAAPVRQGPYGYTF.